These 13 T cell receptor beta chains were all obtained from the same sample, sequenced in a study of CD8+CD57+ T cells in acquired aplastic anemia. For sequencing, patients were chosen who had shown expansion of CD8+CD57+ cells by flow cytometry. TCR beta VDJ and CDR3 profiles were obtained from a genomic DNA template. TCRdb independently ran MiXCR on the reads; one entry per CDR3 protein. The sample yields about 180,000 distinct CDR3 sequences, 63% seen once. Specimen: sorted CD4+, CD8+, or CD8+CD57+ T cells (not recorded which) from PBMCs. The receptors come from a human donor with aplastic anemia.

V is TRBV20-1 and J is TRBJ1-4; D not resolved. V lost 5 bases, J lost 6 bases, and 13 bases lay in between. CDR1 is DFQATT and CDR2 is SNEGSKA in the germline V gene (reference sequence). This CDR3 is 13 amino acids long. The CDR3 region is CSASVNVDEKLFF. CDR3 nucleotide sequence: TGCAGTGCTTCAGTAAATGTTGATGAAAAACTGTTTTTT.

This clonotype was detected many times. The rearrangement links TRBV29-1 to TRBJ1-1; D uncertain. CDR3 length: 11 amino acids. Germline V CDR1 and CDR2: SQVTM, ANQGSEA. The ends were cut back, 5 bases at V and 2 bases at J, with 6 bases in the middle. CDR3 sequence reads: CSVYVNTEAFF. The DNA of the CDR3 is TGCAGCGTTTATGTCAACACTGAAGCTTTCTTT.

The chain combines TRBV7-9 with TRBJ2-2; 9 bases are shared with TRBD1. Germline values: CDR1 SEHNR, CDR2 FQNEAQ (reference sequence). The CDR3 spans 15 residues. V lost 5 bases to trimming and J lost 4 bases; unmatched junction nucleotides: 5. The CDR3 loop is CASSAQGAATGELFF. CDR3 nucleotides: TGTGCCAGCAGCGCACAGGGGGCGGCCACCGGGGAGCTGTTTTTT.

With respect to this clonotype: Relative to the germline gene, one junction end is altered; a read error may explain this. The chain recombines TRBV2 with TRBJ2-1; possibly TRBD2 for D (6 bases). The CDR3 contains 16 residues. Germline V lookup: CDR1 SNHLY, CDR2 FYNNEI. The CDR3 DNA is TGCGCCAGCAGCCAAGACACGGAGGGCGAGGGCAATGAGCAGTTCTTC. Translating gives CASSQDTEGEGNEQFF.

The table lists this clonotype with many counts. The rearrangement links TRBV19 to TRBJ1-5; 10 nucleotides align to TRBD1. Germline-derived CDR1 and CDR2 are LNHDA and SQIVND (reference sequence). CDR3 length: 17 amino acids. J gave up 3 bases and V 9 bases, and 14 bases lay outside the gene matches. The DNA for the CDR3 is TGTGCCAGCAAACCTTGGACAGGGGGGTCCATCAATCAGCCCCAGCATTTT. It specifies CASKPWTGGSINQPQHF.

The chain links TRBV19 to TRBJ2-2, with no clear D. Trimming took off 3 bases at V and 0 bases at J, with 11 bases between the two ends. This CDR3 contains 16 residues. Per the germline V gene, CDR1 is LNHDA and CDR2 is SQIVND (reference sequence). The CDR3 DNA is TGTGCCAGTAGTATTTGGCAGGTCGCGAACACCGGGGAGCTGTTTTTT. It yields the protein CASSIWQVANTGELFF.

This clonotype appeared once. Since the CDR3 does not end with the conserved phenylalanine or tryptophan, this likely comes from a read error. This CDR3 is CASSLRDYEQYL. The CDR3, as DNA: TGTGCCAGCAGTCTCCGGGACTACGAGCAGTACCTC. The rearrangement joins TRBV2 to TRBJ2-7, with D possibly being TRBD2 (5 bases). Germline V gene lookup returns CDR1 SNHLY and CDR2 FYNNEI. The CDR3 is made up of 12 amino acids. V gave up 5 bases and J gave up 3 bases, with 8 bases separating them.

The chain has TRBV12-5 and TRBJ1-1; 7 bases map to TRBD1. The trim removed 3 bases at V and 4 bases at J, leaving 5 bases unmatched. CDR1 and CDR2 from the germline V gene are LGHNT and FRNRAP. This CDR3 is built from 14 residues. The CDR3 spells CASGLKGASTEAFF. The DNA of the CDR3 is TGTGCTAGTGGTTTAAAGGGGGCGAGCACTGAAGCTTTCTTT.

The chain combines TRBV6-1 with TRBJ1-5; D is undetermined. The V and J ends lost 11 bases and 4 bases respectively, with 15 bases between them. This CDR3 has 13 amino acids. CDR1 and CDR2 from the germline V gene are MNHNS and SASEGT. The CDR3 DNA reads as TGTGCCGGCTCCGAACAGCTTAATCAGCCCCAGCATTTT. Translation gives CAGSEQLNQPQHF.

Concerning this clonotype itself: A much larger clone lies a single base off, so this may be a read error. V usage is TRBV5-1 and J usage is TRBJ1-1; TRBD1 matches at 7 bases. The germline V gene has CDR1 SGHRS and CDR2 YFSETQ. Losses at the gene ends were 4 bases for V and 7 bases for J; bases not matched to a gene: 13. The CDR3 has 15 residues. The chain's CDR3 is CASSQPEDRSIEAFF. The CDR3 DNA is TGCGCCAGCAGCCAACCAGAGGACAGGAGCATTGAAGCTTTCTTT.

The table lists this clonotype with a count of one. As DNA, the CDR3 is TGTGCCAGCAGCCGGGGACGGTACGAGCAGTACTTC. Its translation: CASSRGRYEQYF. V gene TRBV5-5 combines with J gene TRBJ2-7; D may correspond to TRBD1 or TRBD2 (5 bases each). CDR3 length: 12 residues. V was pared by 4 bases and J by 4 bases, with 9 bases between. Germline V gene data show CDR1 as SGHKS and CDR2 as YYEKEE (reference sequence).

In its sample, this clonotype was seen a few times. Germline and junction disagree at one end, which may indicate a read error. V and J are TRBV7-7 and TRBJ2-7, with no clear D. The germline CDR1 and CDR2 sequences are SSHAT and FNYEAQ (reference sequence). The CDR3 has 13 amino acids. The CDR3 bases are TGTGCTAGCAGCTACGGACGGAACTACGAGCAGTACTTC. Its translation: CASSYGRNYEQYF.

This clonotype was picked up many times. This sequence joins TRBV7-9 and TRBJ2-7; D ambiguous. The CDR3 loop spans 12 amino acids. The V and J ends lost 2 bases and 4 bases respectively, with 6 bases between them. Looked up from germline, CDR1 is SEHNR and CDR2 is FQNEAQ (reference sequence). The CDR3 coding sequence is TGTGCCAGCAGCTTAATTGTGTACGAGCAGTACTTC. Its protein is CASSLIVYEQYF.